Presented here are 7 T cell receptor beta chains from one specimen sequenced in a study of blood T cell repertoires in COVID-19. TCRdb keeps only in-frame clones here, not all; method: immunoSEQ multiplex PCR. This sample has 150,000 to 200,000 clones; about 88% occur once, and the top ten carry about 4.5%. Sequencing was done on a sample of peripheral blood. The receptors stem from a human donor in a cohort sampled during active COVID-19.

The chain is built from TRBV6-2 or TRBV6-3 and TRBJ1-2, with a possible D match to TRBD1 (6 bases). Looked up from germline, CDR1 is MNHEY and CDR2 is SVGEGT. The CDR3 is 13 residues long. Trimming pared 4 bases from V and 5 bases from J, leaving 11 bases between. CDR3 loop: CASSSQGLYGYTF. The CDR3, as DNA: TGTGCCAGCAGTTCTCAGGGGTTGTATGGCTACACCTTC.

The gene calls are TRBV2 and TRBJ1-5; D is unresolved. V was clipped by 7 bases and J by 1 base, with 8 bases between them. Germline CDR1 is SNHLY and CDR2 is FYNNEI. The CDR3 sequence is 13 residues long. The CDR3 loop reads CASKRVSNQPQHF. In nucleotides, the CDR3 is TGTGCCAGCAAGAGGGTAAGCAATCAGCCCCAGCATTTT.

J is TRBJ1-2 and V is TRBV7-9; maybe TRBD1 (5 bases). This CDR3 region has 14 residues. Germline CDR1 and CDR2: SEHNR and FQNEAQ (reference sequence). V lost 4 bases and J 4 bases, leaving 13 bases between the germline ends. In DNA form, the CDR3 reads TGTGCCAGCAGCTCGCAGGGTTCTGTCTATGGCTACACCTTC. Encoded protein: CASSSQGSVYGYTF.

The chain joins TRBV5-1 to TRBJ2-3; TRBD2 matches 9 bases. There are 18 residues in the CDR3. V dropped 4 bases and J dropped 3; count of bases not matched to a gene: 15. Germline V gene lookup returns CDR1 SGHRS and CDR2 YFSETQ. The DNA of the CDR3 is TGCGCCAGCAGCCGGACCCAATCTATAGCGGGGGCGACAGATACGCAGTATTTT. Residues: CASSRTQSIAGATDTQYF. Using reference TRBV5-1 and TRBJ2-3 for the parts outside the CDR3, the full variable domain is KAGVTQTPRYLIKTRGQQVTLSCSPISGHRSVSWYQQTPGQGLQFLFEYFSETQRNKGNFPGRFSGRQFSNSRSEMNVSTLELGDSALYLCASSRTQSIAGATDTQYFGPGTRLTVL.

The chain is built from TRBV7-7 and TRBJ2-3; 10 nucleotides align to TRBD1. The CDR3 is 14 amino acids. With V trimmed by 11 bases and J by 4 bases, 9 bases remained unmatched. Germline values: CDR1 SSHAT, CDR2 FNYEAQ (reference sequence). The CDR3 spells CAQTDRGRADTQYF. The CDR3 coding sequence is TGTGCCCAGACCGACAGGGGGCGCGCAGATACGCAGTATTTT.

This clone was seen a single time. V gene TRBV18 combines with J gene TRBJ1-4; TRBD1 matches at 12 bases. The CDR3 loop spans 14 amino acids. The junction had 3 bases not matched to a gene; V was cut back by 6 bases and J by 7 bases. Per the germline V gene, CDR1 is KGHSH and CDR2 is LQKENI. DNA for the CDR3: TGTGCCAGCTCTCGGGACAGGGGGCCTGAAAAACTGTTTTTT. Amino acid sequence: CASSRDRGPEKLFF.

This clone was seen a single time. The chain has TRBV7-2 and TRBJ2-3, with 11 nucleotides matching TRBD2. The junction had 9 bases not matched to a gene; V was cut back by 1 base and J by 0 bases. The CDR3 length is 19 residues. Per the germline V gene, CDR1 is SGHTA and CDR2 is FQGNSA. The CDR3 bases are TGTGCCAGCAGCTTAGAAGTTAGCGGGGGGGCCTATAGCACAGATACGCAGTATTTT. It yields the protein CASSLEVSGGAYSTDTQYF.